This T cell receptor (beta chain) was recorded in a study of OX40 agonist ivuxolimab in advanced cancers. Across the whole study: From roughly 23 to 90 years was the age range, with a mean of roughly 64 years, and over 80% were male. Findings and limits, study-wide: At 0.1 to 3.0 mg/kg, clonal expansion of CD4+ and CD8+ blood T cells had occurred by week 6.

The assay was immunoSEQ multiplex PCR, and TCRdb's table has in-frame clones only and misses some. The sample holds about 56,000 clones, roughly nine tenths seen once. CDR1 and CDR2 from the germline V gene are SNHLY and FYNNEI. With 7 bases removed from V and 0 bases from J, the gap between germline ends came to 13 bases. The CDR3 loop spans 15 amino acids. As for this clone: What it binds is unknown.

Peripheral blood came from all dose cohorts at three timepoints. The chain is built from TRBV2 and TRBJ2-1, with D tentatively TRBD2 (5 bases). The receptor was derived from an adult with an advanced solid tumor such as melanoma, head and neck, liver or kidney cancer. Specimen: CD4+ or CD8+ T cells sorted from blood, collected in a trial of the OX40 agonist ivuxolimab. CDR3 amino acids: CASTWTSSSYNEQFF. The DNA of the CDR3 is TGTGCCAGCACCTGGACTTCGAGCTCCTACAATGAGCAGTTCTTC.